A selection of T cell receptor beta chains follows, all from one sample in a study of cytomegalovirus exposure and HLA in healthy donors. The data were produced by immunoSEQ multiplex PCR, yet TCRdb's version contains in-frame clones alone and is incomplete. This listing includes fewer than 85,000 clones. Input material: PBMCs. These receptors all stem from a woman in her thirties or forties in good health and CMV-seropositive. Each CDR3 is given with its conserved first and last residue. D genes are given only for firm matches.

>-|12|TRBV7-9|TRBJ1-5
CASSPLSGPQHF
TGTGCCAGCAGCCCACTCTCAGGGCCCCAGCATTTT
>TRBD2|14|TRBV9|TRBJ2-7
CASSVASGGYEQYF
TGTGCCAGCAGCGTAGCTAGCGGGGGCTACGAGCAGTACTTC
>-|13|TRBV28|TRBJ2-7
CASQGRGSYEQYF
TGTGCCAGTCAGGGCAGGGGCTCCTACGAGCAGTACTTC
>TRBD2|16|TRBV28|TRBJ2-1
CASSLGLSGRSSQQFF
TGTGCCAGCAGCTTAGGTCTGAGCGGGAGGTCTAGCCAGCAGTTCTTC
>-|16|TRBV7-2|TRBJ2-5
CASSRTLRRGGETQYF
TGTGCCAGCAGCCGGACCCTCCGTAGGGGTGGTGAGACCCAGTACTTC
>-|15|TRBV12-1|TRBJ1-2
CASSFRVGQVYGYTF
TGTGCCAGCAGCTTTAGAGTCGGACAGGTCTATGGCTACACCTTC
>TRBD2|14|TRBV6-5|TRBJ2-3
CASSYGGGANTQYF
TGTGCCAGCAGTTACGGCGGGGGGGCAAATACGCAGTATTTT
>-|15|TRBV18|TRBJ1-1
CASSPPPVGGTEAFF
TGTGCCAGCTCACCCCCCCCGGTGGGGGGGACTGAAGCTTTCTTT
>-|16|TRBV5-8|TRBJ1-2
CASSLTTGTVAHGYTF
TGTGCCAGCAGCTTGACGACTGGCACGGTTGCACATGGCTACACCTTC
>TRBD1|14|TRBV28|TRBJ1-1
CASSSDRGLSEAFF
TGTGCCAGCAGTTCCGACAGGGGGCTTAGTGAAGCTTTCTTT
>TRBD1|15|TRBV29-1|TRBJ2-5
CSVESWGQGGETQYF
TGCAGCGTTGAGTCTTGGGGACAGGGGGGAGAGACCCAGTACTTC
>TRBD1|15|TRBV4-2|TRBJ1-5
CASSVGTATNQPQHF
TGTGCCAGCAGCGTCGGGACAGCTACTAATCAGCCCCAGCATTTT
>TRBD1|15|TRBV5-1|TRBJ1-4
CASSLQGAEGEKLFF
TGCGCCAGCAGCTTACAGGGGGCCGAAGGTGAAAAACTGTTTTTT
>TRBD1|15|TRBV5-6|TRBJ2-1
CASSLFATGDNEQFF
TGTGCCAGCAGCTTGTTTGCGACAGGGGACAATGAGCAGTTCTTC
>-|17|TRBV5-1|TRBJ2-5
CASSLDGRPPKEETQYF
TGCGCCAGCAGCTTGGACGGTCGCCCTCCCAAGGAGGAGACCCAGTACTTC
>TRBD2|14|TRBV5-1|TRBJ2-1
CASSPRGEANEQFF
TGCGCCAGCAGCCCGCGGGGGGAGGCCAATGAGCAGTTCTTC
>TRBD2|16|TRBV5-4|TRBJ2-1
CASSPGLAGRLGEQFF
TGTGCCAGCAGTCCGGGACTAGCGGGACGCCTGGGTGAGCAGTTCTTC
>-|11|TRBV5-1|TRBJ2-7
CASSESYEQYF
TGCGCCAGCAGCGAGAGCTACGAGCAGTACTTC
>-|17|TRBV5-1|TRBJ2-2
CASSLGRGEGLTGELFF
TGCGCCAGCAGCTTGGGTCGCGGGGAAGGCCTCACCGGGGAGCTGTTTTTT
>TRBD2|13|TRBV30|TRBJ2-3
CAWKLASTDTQYF
TGTGCCTGGAAACTAGCGTCCACAGATACGCAGTATTTT
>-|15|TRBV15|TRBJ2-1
CATSRDRGGIDEQFF
TGTGCCACCAGCAGAGATCGGGGAGGAATCGATGAGCAGTTCTTC
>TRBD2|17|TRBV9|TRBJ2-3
CASSGGGKTFSTDTQYF
TGTGCCAGCAGCGGGGGGGGAAAAACGTTTAGCACAGATACGCAGTATTTT
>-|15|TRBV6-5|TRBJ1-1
CASSNRRIMNTEAFF
TGTGCCAGCAGCAACCGGCGGATCATGAACACTGAAGCTTTCTTT